The sequence of this T cell receptor (beta chain) was determined in a study of T cell responses to AZD1222 COVID-19 vaccine. Study summary: The analysis combined second doses at about 4 or about 12 weeks.

Study findings and constraints: Compared with day 0, the breadth and depth of the Spike-specific TCR repertoire rose significantly after two doses of AZD1222.

V shed 5 bases, J shed 2 bases, and the junction held 5 bases outside the gene matches. This CDR3 contains 16 residues. Germline V gene data show CDR1 as SEHNR and CDR2 as FQNEAQ (reference sequence). Concerning this clone: Its antigen remains unidentified.

The protocol was immunoSEQ multiplex PCR, while the TCRdb copy is restricted to in-frame clones and leaves out a portion. The repertoire consists of over 100,000 clones, with over 75% occurring once and the leading ten covering 6.9%. The TCR was taken from an adult in good health. V is TRBV7-9 and J is TRBJ2-3; TRBD2 matches 12 bases. Sequenced material: peripheral blood, taken on day 0 of AZD1222 vaccination. This chain's CDR3 is CASSAGTSGHTDTQYF. Here the CDR3 DNA reads TGTGCCAGCAGCGCCGGGACTAGCGGGCACACAGATACGCAGTATTTT.